This TCR beta chain was observed in a study of blood T cell repertoires in COVID-19. Methods used by the authors: Estimation of nucleated cell counts relied on the amplification of reference gene primers. Data came from immunoSEQ multiplex PCR; TCRdb stores just in-frame clones and leaves some out. Clone size and the V and J calls come from that table; the DNA yielded D and trimming. The sample records about 200,000 clones, 85% being singletons. Germline CDR1 reads LNHDA; CDR2 reads SQIVND (reference sequence). Trimming removed 5 bases from V and 4 bases from J; junction bases left unmatched: 7. The CDR3 loop spans 14 amino acids.

The V call is TRBV19, the J call TRBJ2-7; 8 bases map to TRBD2. This clonotype was sampled from a man in his forties or fifties who had recovered from COVID-19. Sequencing was performed on PBMCs or T cells enriched from blood (not recorded which). CDR3 residues: CASSLSGSKYEQYF. CDR3 bases: TGTGCCAGTAGTCTGAGCGGGAGTAAATACGAGCAGTACTTC.